Listed here is a single T cell receptor beta chain. Its recognized antigen is unknown. The sample holds no much larger clone one base away, and base qualities are not on file. The collaborating institutions used their own protocols to collect whole blood in K2EDTA tubes. Collaborator samples were shipped for TCRbeta analysis as frozen whole blood, isolated PBMCs, or DNA extracted from either sample type. The data were obtained in a study of blood T cell repertoires in COVID-19 (dated by TCRdb to about 2020). General notes on the study: Samples covering the acute and convalescent phases of COVID-19 were provided by collaborators in the United States, Italy and Spain. The sample metadata nearly always contained a de-identified subject ID, COVID-19 status, age in years and sex. The material from the prospective study consisted of cDNA or gDNA derived from T cells, B-cell-depleted T cells, or PBMCs. A freely available public database, intended as a resource for researchers studying the immune response to SARS-CoV-2, is where the repertoires were released. Deeply sampled blood TCRbeta repertoires from subjects exposed to, actively infected with, or recovered from COVID-19 were included in the dataset. Samples were obtained from the ongoing ImmuneRACE study (first 160 participants) and from 950 to 1,500 subjects provided by 6 global collaborators. Where available, HLA class I and class II types were taken from metadata supplied by the sample provider and were not determined by assay-based typing.

Findings and caveats that apply to the study as a whole: The amount of clinical and demographic metadata varied by source and participant and was provided uncurated.

TCRbeta CDR3 regions were amplified from genomic DNA by means of the immunoSEQ Assay, a bias-controlled multiplex PCR. Per the source publication's procedure: Nucleated cell counts per sample were estimated from amplification of reference gene primers within the assay. To quantify the absolute abundance of each unique TCRbeta CDR3 rearrangement, sequence reads were collapsed and filtered. Productive Simpson clonality was computed per sample as the square root of Simpson's diversity index over productive rearrangements. TCRdb obtained this table from immuneACCESS and retained in-frame rearrangements with V and J assigned. These tables miss some clones; where compared with another copy, unresolved V genes account for less than half of the shortfall, and the remainder is unexplained. V, J and clone size derive from that table, while D and trimming were established from the DNA sequence. Across this sample there are around 270,000 clones, with 75% to 90% seen only once. Together, the top ten hold about 0.8% of the sample.

Including the terminal cysteine and phenylalanine, the CDR3 comprises 17 residues. This entry keeps only the CDR3 DNA: 51 bases, framed from base 1. Reading the germline V gene gives CDR1 MGHRA and CDR2 YSYEKL. V has 2 bases trimmed and J has 4 bases trimmed; junction bases matching no gene number 10. This sequence was found in a young man with acute or convalescent COVID-19. The sequence is built from TRBV4-1 and TRBJ2-2; 7 central nucleotides agree with TRBD1. Sequenced: peripheral blood. The encoded CDR3 is CASSQSPTGSVTGELFF. The nucleotide sequence is TGCGCCAGCAGCCAATCTCCGACAGGGTCAGTCACCGGGGAGCTGTTTTTT.